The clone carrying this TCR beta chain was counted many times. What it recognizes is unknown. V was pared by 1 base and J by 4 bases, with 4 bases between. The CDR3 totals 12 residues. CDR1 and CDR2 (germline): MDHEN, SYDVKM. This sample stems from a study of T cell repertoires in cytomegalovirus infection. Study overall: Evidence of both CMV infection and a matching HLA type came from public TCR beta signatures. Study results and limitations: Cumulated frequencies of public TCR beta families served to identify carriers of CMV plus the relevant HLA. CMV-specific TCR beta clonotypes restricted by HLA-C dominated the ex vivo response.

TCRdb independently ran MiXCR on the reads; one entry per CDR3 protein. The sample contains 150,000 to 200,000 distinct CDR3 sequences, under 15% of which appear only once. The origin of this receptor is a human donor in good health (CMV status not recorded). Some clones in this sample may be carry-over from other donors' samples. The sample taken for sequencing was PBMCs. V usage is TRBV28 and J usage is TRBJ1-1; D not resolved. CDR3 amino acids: CASSLFGTEAFF. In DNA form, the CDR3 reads TGTGCCAGCAGTTTATTCGGCACTGAAGCTTTCTTT.